The 27 T cell receptor beta chains in this list originate from one sample, sequenced in a study of shared clonotypes between healthy human individuals. Assay: immunoSEQ multiplex PCR; the TCRdb copy retains only in-frame clones and omits some. The repertoire holds about 560,000 clones, with around three quarters as singletons. Material: PBMCs. The source of these receptors is a woman aged 40 to 50 in good health. Some clones in this sample may be carry-over from other donors' samples.

The chain joins TRBV11-2 to TRBJ2-5; D is uncertain. CDR3 length equals 11 residues. Germline V gene data show CDR1 as SGHAT and CDR2 as FQNNGV. V shed 3 bases and J shed 8 bases, with 7 bases lying between them. CDR3 loop: CASSFGPTQYF. CDR3 sequence (DNA): TGTGCCAGCAGCTTCGGTCCTACCCAGTACTTC.

To note about this clone: The sample has other DNA sequences that encode this CDR3 too. V gene TRBV5-1 combines with J gene TRBJ2-3, with D tentatively TRBD1 (5 bases). This CDR3 spans 13 amino acids. Trimming removed 2 bases at V and 1 base at J, with 5 bases between. Germline CDR1 reads SGHRS; CDR2 reads YFSETQ. The CDR3 nucleotides are TGCGCCAGCAGCTTACAGGGCACAGATACGCAGTATTTT. Translating it yields CASSLQGTDTQYF.

This rearrangement joins TRBV29-1 to TRBJ2-3; tentative D call: TRBD1 (6 bases). This CDR3 spans 14 amino acids. With 4 bases removed from V and 5 bases from J, the gap between germline ends came to 16 bases. Germline loops: CDR1 SQVTM, CDR2 ANQGSEA. CDR3 region: CSVAGQNSQDTQYF. The CDR3 region has the DNA TGCAGCGTTGCAGGACAGAATTCCCAAGATACGCAGTATTTT.

Notes on this clone: Within the sample, other DNA sequences also encode this same CDR3. V is TRBV5-1 and J is TRBJ2-6; D call uncertain. Germline CDR1 reads SGHRS; CDR2 reads YFSETQ. Between the trimmed V and J ends, which lost 3 bases and 0 bases, there was a span of 7 bases. The CDR3 contains 15 residues. The CDR3 is CASSSLPSGANVLTF. CDR3 in DNA: TGCGCCAGCAGCTCCCTACCCTCTGGGGCCAACGTCCTGACTTTC. Together with reference TRBV5-1 and TRBJ2-6, the CDR3 gives the full variable domain: KAGVTQTPRYLIKTRGQQVTLSCSPISGHRSVSWYQQTPGQGLQFLFEYFSETQRNKGNFPGRFSGRQFSNSRSEMNVSTLELGDSALYLCASSSLPSGANVLTFGAGSRLTVL.

The chain employs TRBV30 and TRBJ2-1, with 8 bases matching TRBD2. Germline V gene lookup returns CDR1 GTSNPN and CDR2 SVGIG (reference sequence). This CDR3 spans 15 amino acids. V trimming: 0 bases; J trimming: 6 bases; junction bases outside the gene matches: 7. The CDR3 bases are TGTGCCTGGAGTGTTGACCTAGCGGGTACCAATGAGCAGTTCTTC. It encodes CAWSVDLAGTNEQFF.

The chain joins TRBV7-7 to TRBJ2-5; no clear D gene. The V gene's germline CDR1 is SSHAT and CDR2 FNYEAQ (reference sequence). Trimming took 0 bases from V and 4 from J, leaving 6 bases between them. The CDR3 has 13 residues. The CDR3 DNA follows: TGTGCCAGCAGCTTAGCGCATGGAGAGACCCAGTACTTC. Protein: CASSLAHGETQYF.

The V call is TRBV28, the J call TRBJ1-5; 7 nucleotides match TRBD1. J gave up 9 bases and V 6 bases, and 11 bases lay outside the gene matches. The CDR3 is made up of 14 amino acids. CDR1 and CDR2 from the germline V gene are MDHEN and SYDVKM. CDR3 sequence reads: CASRDNTQGLPQHF. CDR3 sequence (DNA): TGTGCCAGCAGAGACAATACACAGGGGCTGCCCCAGCATTTT.

This chain uses TRBV5-6 with TRBJ2-3, with 8 nucleotides matching TRBD2. CDR1 and CDR2 from the germline V gene are SGHDT and YYEEEE. The CDR3 loop spans 17 amino acids. V dropped 0 bases and J dropped 6; count of bases not matched to a gene: 12. CDR3 bases: TGTGCCAGCAGCTTGGAACTCAGGATAGCGGGAAGGGATACGCAGTATTTT. This encodes CASSLELRIAGRDTQYF.

In this sample, this clone turned up a few times. The chain is built from TRBV5-1 and TRBJ2-5; D ambiguous. Deletions cut 0 bases from V and 0 bases from J, with 12 bases between. The CDR3 loop spans 16 amino acids. Germline-derived CDR1 and CDR2 are SGHRS and YFSETQ. CDR3: CASSLVATRYQETQYF. The CDR3 DNA is TGCGCCAGCAGCTTGGTAGCCACGCGGTACCAAGAGACCCAGTACTTC.

The J gene is TRBJ2-1, the V gene TRBV2, with 15 bases aligning to TRBD2. The trim removed 4 bases at V and 8 bases at J, leaving 9 bases unmatched. CDR1 and CDR2 (germline): SNHLY, FYNNEI. The CDR3 consists of 17 residues. CDR3 DNA: TGTGCCAGCAGTGGGACTAGCGGGAGGGTACCCGGGGATGAGCAGTTCTTC. Protein sequence: CASSGTSGRVPGDEQFF.

This clone was found once. The chain carries TRBV25-1 and TRBJ2-7, with a weak D call TRBD1 (7 bases). Germline values: CDR1 MGHDK, CDR2 SYGVNS. Trimming took off 1 base at V and 5 bases at J, with 18 bases between the two ends. This CDR3 spans 16 amino acids. The chain's CDR3 is CASSESARGAGNEQYF. The DNA for the CDR3 is TGTGCCAGCAGTGAATCAGCCAGGGGGGCCGGGAACGAGCAGTACTTC.

V gene TRBV10-3 combines with J gene TRBJ2-3, with D unresolved. Trimming left V 6 bases short and J 0 bases short, with 16 bases between. Looked up from germline, CDR1 is ENHRY and CDR2 is SYGVKD. The CDR3 is 16 residues long. CDR3 amino acids: CAIRPHSYPSTDTQYF. CDR3 DNA: TGTGCCATCAGGCCCCACTCATATCCTAGCACAGATACGCAGTATTTT.

This chain uses TRBV19 with TRBJ2-1; no definite D call. V dropped 6 bases and J dropped 0 bases, with 6 bases sitting between them. This CDR3 comprises 13 residues. Germline CDR1 reads LNHDA; CDR2 reads SQIVND (reference sequence). The CDR3 nucleotides read TGTGCCAGTAGGTCGAACTCCTACAATGAGCAGTTCTTC. It specifies CASRSNSYNEQFF.

The chain uses TRBV4-2 and TRBJ2-1; 7 bases map to TRBD1. With V trimmed by 1 base and J by 4 bases, 4 bases remained unmatched. CDR3 size: 15 residues. Per germline, CDR1 LGHNA and CDR2 YNFKEQ. DNA of the CDR3: TGTGCCAGCAGCCAAGTGACAGGGTGGTACAATGAGCAGTTCTTC. This codes for CASSQVTGWYNEQFF.

The chain is built from TRBV25-1 and TRBJ1-2; D uncertain. In germline, CDR1 is MGHDK, CDR2 SYGVNS. The germline V and J ends were trimmed by 1 base and 3 bases, with 15 bases remaining between them. The CDR3 has 16 residues. As DNA, the CDR3 is TGTGCCAGCAGTGAATCGGGTGTAGGAGGGTACTATGGCTACACCTTC. Translation: CASSESGVGGYYGYTF.

This clone showed up many times. V gene TRBV10-3 combines with J gene TRBJ1-2; D is ambiguous. CDR3 size: 14 residues. Germline values: CDR1 ENHRY, CDR2 SYGVKD. V gave up 4 bases and J gave up 0 bases, with 9 bases separating them. CDR3 in amino acids: CAISVSGPNYGYTF. CDR3 in DNA: TGTGCCATCAGTGTATCTGGACCTAACTATGGCTACACCTTC.

V gene TRBV2 combines with J gene TRBJ1-1, with D perhaps TRBD1 (5 bases). Germline assignment: CDR1 SNHLY and CDR2 FYNNEI. V lost 0 bases, J lost 0 bases, and 8 bases lay in between. This CDR3 contains 15 residues. CDR3 region: CASSEAGGLNTEAFF. The CDR3 region has the DNA TGTGCCAGCAGTGAAGCCGGGGGTCTGAACACTGAAGCTTTCTTT.

V gene TRBV5-4 combines with J gene TRBJ2-5, with 8 bases that match TRBD1. The trim removed 3 bases at V and 5 bases at J, leaving 6 bases unmatched. Per the germline V gene, CDR1 is SGHNT and CDR2 is YYREEE (reference sequence). There are 14 residues in the CDR3. Here the CDR3 reads CASSSGQGLETQYF. CDR3 DNA sequence: TGTGCCAGCAGCTCCGGACAGGGTTTGGAGACCCAGTACTTC. The full variable domain, with the rest looked up from reference TRBV5-4 and TRBJ2-5, is ETGVTQSPTHLIKTRGQQVTLRCSSQSGHNTVSWYQQALGQGPQFIFQYYREEENGRGNFPPRFSGLQFPNYSSELNVNALELDDSALYLCASSSGQGLETQYFGPGTRLLVL.

J is TRBJ2-7 and V is TRBV6-6; unclear D gene. Trimming took off 5 bases at V and 2 bases at J, with 7 bases between the two ends. The CDR3 has 12 residues. Germline V CDR1 and CDR2: MNHNY, SVGAGI (reference sequence). The CDR3 protein is CASSQGPYEQYF. CDR3 DNA: TGTGCCAGCAGTCAAGGACCCTACGAGCAGTACTTC.

The chain links TRBV5-1 to TRBJ2-3; 9 bases line up with TRBD2. With 6 bases clipped from V and 1 base from J, the junction kept 6 bases outside the gene matches. Per the germline V gene, CDR1 is SGHRS and CDR2 is YFSETQ. There are 15 residues in the CDR3. CDR3 nucleotides: TGCGCCAGCACCAATCCTAGCGGGGGCACAGATACGCAGTATTTT. Translating gives CASTNPSGGTDTQYF. Supplemented by reference TRBV5-1 and TRBJ2-3, the full variable domain reads KAGVTQTPRYLIKTRGQQVTLSCSPISGHRSVSWYQQTPGQGLQFLFEYFSETQRNKGNFPGRFSGRQFSNSRSEMNVSTLELGDSALYLCASTNPSGGTDTQYFGPGTRLTVL.

The chain has TRBV5-1 and TRBJ1-4, with a possible D match to TRBD1 (5 bases). The CDR3 extends over 14 amino acids. Trimming took off 1 base at V and 8 bases at J, with 12 bases between the two ends. Germline loops: CDR1 SGHRS, CDR2 YFSETQ. CDR3 in amino acids: CASSLQGEGEKLFF. The CDR3 region has the DNA TGCGCCAGCAGCTTGCAAGGGGAGGGGGAAAAACTGTTTTTT.

The rearrangement uses TRBV5-4 and TRBJ2-1; D remains unclear. The CDR3 totals 15 residues. V gave up 0 bases and J gave up 0 bases, with 7 bases separating them. Germline CDR1 and CDR2: SGHNT and YYREEE (reference sequence). The CDR3 here is CASSLDYSSYNEQFF. The CDR3 DNA follows: TGTGCCAGCAGCTTGGACTATAGCTCCTACAATGAGCAGTTCTTC.

This chain connects TRBV11-1 to TRBJ1-1; no clear D gene. Germline V gene data show CDR1 as SGHAT and CDR2 as FQDESV (reference sequence). There are 13 residues in the CDR3. Trimming stripped 1 base from V and 1 base from J, with 4 bases between. The CDR3 region is CASSLVGNTEAFF. CDR3 nucleotides: TGTGCCAGCAGCTTAGTGGGGAACACTGAAGCTTTCTTT.

The count of this clone is one. The chain recombines TRBV27 with TRBJ2-7; 7 bases agree with TRBD2. Germline loops: CDR1 MNHEY, CDR2 SMNVEV (reference sequence). Germline trimming cut 3 bases from V and 6 bases from J; bases unmatched to any gene: 8. This CDR3 is built from 14 residues. Here the CDR3 reads CASSLRRESGEQYF. CDR3 DNA sequence: TGTGCCAGCAGTTTGAGGCGGGAGTCTGGCGAGCAGTACTTC.

The V and J genes are TRBV7-9 and TRBJ2-3; 8 positions agree with TRBD2. V shed 0 bases, J shed 0 bases, and the junction held 2 bases outside the gene matches. Germline loops: CDR1 SEHNR, CDR2 FQNEAQ (reference sequence). The CDR3 has 16 amino acids. The CDR3 here is CASSLALAASTDTQYF. For the CDR3, the DNA is TGTGCCAGCAGCTTAGCACTAGCGGCTAGCACAGATACGCAGTATTTT.

The chain has TRBV18 and TRBJ1-2; D call uncertain. This CDR3 region has 14 residues. V lost 3 bases, J lost 4 bases, and 12 bases lay in between. Germline CDR1 and CDR2: KGHSH and LQKENI. The CDR3: CASSPSEGIYGYTF. In DNA form, the CDR3 reads TGTGCCAGCTCACCTTCCGAAGGGATCTATGGCTACACCTTC.

In the case of this clone: This specimen includes other DNA sequences encoding the same CDR3. V gene TRBV28 combines with J gene TRBJ2-3, with 12 bases that match TRBD2. CDR3 length: 15 amino acids. The V gene end was trimmed by 4 bases and the J gene end by 3 bases; junction bases not matched to a gene: 2. Germline values: CDR1 MDHEN, CDR2 SYDVKM. The CDR3 region is CASSSLAGGTDTQYF. In DNA, the CDR3 is TGTGCCAGCAGTTCCCTAGCGGGAGGGACAGATACGCAGTATTTT. The full variable domain, its missing parts supplied by reference TRBV28 and TRBJ2-3, is DVKVTQSSRYLVKRTGEKVFLECVQDMDHENMFWYRQDPGLGLRLIYFSYDVKMKEKGDIPEGYSVSREKKERFSLILESASTNQTSMYLCASSSLAGGTDTQYFGPGTRLTVL.